Below are 18 T cell receptor beta chains sequenced from a single sample in a study of blood T cell repertoires in COVID-19. Produced via immunoSEQ multiplex PCR; TCRdb's table is partial and in-frame only. This sample has about 60,000 clones, with around 88% found just once. Specimen: peripheral blood. The receptors stem from a man in his 60s with acute or convalescent COVID-19.

The gene calls are TRBV6-5 and TRBJ2-7; 7 nucleotides align to TRBD2. With V trimmed by 4 bases and J by 4 bases, 4 bases remained unmatched. From germline, CDR1 is MNHEY and CDR2 SVGAGI. This CDR3 is built from 13 residues. This CDR3 is CASSLRGLYEQYF. The CDR3 DNA reads as TGTGCCAGCAGTTTGCGGGGGTTATACGAGCAGTACTTC.

V and J are TRBV19 and TRBJ2-1; a weak D match, TRBD1 (6 bases). V gave up 6 bases and J gave up 1 base, with 19 bases separating them. The CDR3 runs 17 residues. Germline CDR1 and CDR2: LNHDA and SQIVND (reference sequence). The CDR3 region is CASRRTPGVTSYNEQFF. CDR3 in DNA: TGTGCCAGTAGACGCACCCCAGGGGTTACGTCCTACAATGAGCAGTTCTTC.

The rearrangement joins TRBV28 to TRBJ1-4, with TRBD1 matching 7 bases. Germline loops: CDR1 MDHEN, CDR2 SYDVKM. V dropped 8 bases and J dropped 10; count of bases not matched to a gene: 13. The CDR3 is made up of 14 amino acids. In DNA form, the CDR3 reads TGTGCCAGCCGCCTCGGAGCCCAGGGGGGAAAACTGTTTTTT. The encoded protein is CASRLGAQGGKLFF.

This chain links TRBV7-3 with TRBJ2-1; D is possibly TRBD2 (6 bases). V gave up 3 bases and J gave up 4 bases, with 13 bases separating them. Germline CDR1 reads SGHTA; CDR2 reads FQGTGA. This CDR3 spans 15 amino acids. CDR3 DNA sequence: TGTGCCAGCAGCTTGACTAGAGGGCAGTACAATGAGCAGTTCTTC. This sequence encodes CASSLTRGQYNEQFF.

The chain links TRBV10-2 to TRBJ2-5; 9 bases are shared with TRBD2. There are 15 residues in the CDR3. The trim removed 3 bases at V and 5 bases at J, leaving 7 bases unmatched. Per germline, CDR1 WSHSY and CDR2 SAAADI. The CDR3 DNA sequence: TGCGCCAGCAGTGAATCAGCGGGAGGAGGGGAGACCCAGTACTTC. This gives the protein CASSESAGGGETQYF.

The chain joins TRBV11-2 to TRBJ2-1; 13 bases map to TRBD2. Germline loops: CDR1 SGHAT, CDR2 FQNNGV. This CDR3 has 13 residues. V dropped 1 base and J dropped 14; count of bases not matched to a gene: 2. This CDR3 is CASSLGTSGREFF. The CDR3 DNA reads as TGTGCCAGCAGCTTAGGTACTAGCGGGAGGGAGTTCTTC.

The genes are TRBV30 and TRBJ1-2, with D maybe TRBD1 (6 bases). CDR3 size: 15 residues. Trimming stripped 0 bases from V and 5 bases from J, with 16 bases between. Germline loops: CDR1 GTSNPN, CDR2 SVGIG (reference sequence). CDR3 sequence (DNA): TGTGCCTGGAGTGTAAAGGGACACCGCTTATATGGCTACACCTTC. It codes for CAWSVKGHRLYGYTF.

This clone turned up a few times. The rearrangement joins TRBV3-1 (or the pseudogene TRBV3-2) to TRBJ2-7, with D perhaps matching TRBD2 (5 bases). This CDR3 is built from 14 residues. V was trimmed by 4 bases and J by 0 bases, leaving 10 bases between them. Germline V lookup: CDR1 LGHDT, CDR2 YNNKEL (reference sequence). CDR3 sequence: CASSLLVSSYEQYF. As DNA, the CDR3 is TGTGCCAGCAGCCTACTAGTTTCCTCCTACGAGCAGTACTTC.

The chain joins TRBV6-5 to TRBJ2-7; tentative D call: TRBD1 (5 bases). V lost 8 bases, J lost 1 base, and 12 bases lay in between. The CDR3 is made up of 13 amino acids. The germline CDR1 and CDR2 sequences are MNHEY and SVGAGI. CDR3 in amino acids: CASDSLISYEQYF. In DNA, the CDR3 is TGTGCCAGCGACAGCCTAATTTCCTACGAGCAGTACTTC.

This clone occurred a few times. This chain joins TRBV30 and TRBJ2-7; TRBD1 agrees at 10 bases. Germline CDR1 GTSNPN, CDR2 SVGIG (reference sequence). V gave up 3 bases and J gave up 5 bases; unmatched junction bases: 10. The CDR3 spans 15 residues. This CDR3 is CAWSPGTGVSDEQYF. CDR3 DNA sequence: TGTGCCTGGAGCCCGGGGACAGGGGTTAGCGACGAGCAGTACTTC.

The chain is built from TRBV9 and TRBJ2-1, with 7 bases fitting TRBD1. The V segment lost 7 bases and the J segment 0 bases; nucleotides outside the gene matches: 13. The length of the CDR3 is 17 residues. CDR1 is SGDLS and CDR2 is YYNGEE in the germline V gene. The CDR3: CASATSSNRGSYNEQFF. The CDR3, as DNA: TGTGCCAGCGCCACATCCTCAAACAGGGGCTCCTACAATGAGCAGTTCTTC.

V is TRBV27 and J is TRBJ2-7; TRBD2 matches 8 bases. The trim removed 2 bases at V and 2 bases at J, leaving 5 bases unmatched. The CDR3 is made up of 15 amino acids. Germline V gene lookup returns CDR1 MNHEY and CDR2 SMNVEV (reference sequence). The DNA of the CDR3 is TGTGCCAGCAGTTTAAGCGGGAGACCCGCCTACGAGCAGTACTTC. Its protein is CASSLSGRPAYEQYF.

This clone was observed a handful of times. The V and J genes are TRBV7-6 and TRBJ2-7, with TRBD2 matching over 7 bases. V trimming: 4 bases; J trimming: 7 bases; junction bases outside the gene matches: 10. The CDR3 sequence is 14 residues long. Germline-derived CDR1 and CDR2 are SGHVS and FNYEAQ. DNA for the CDR3: TGTGCCAGCAGCTCCCAGCGGGATGGAAAGGAGCAGTACTTC. It codes for CASSSQRDGKEQYF.

This chain links TRBV28 with TRBJ2-1, with 8 bases identical to TRBD2. J was trimmed by 0 bases and V by 3 bases; bases with no gene match: 7. CDR1 is MDHEN and CDR2 is SYDVKM in the germline V gene. The CDR3 has 17 amino acids. The CDR3 here is CASSFGSLAGSYNEQFF. CDR3 sequence (DNA): TGTGCCAGCAGTTTCGGGTCTCTAGCGGGCTCCTACAATGAGCAGTTCTTC.

This clone was detected only once. The chain couples TRBV6-5 to TRBJ1-1; possibly TRBD1 for D (6 bases). The V gene's germline CDR1 is MNHEY and CDR2 SVGAGI. CDR3 length equals 14 residues. V lost 3 bases and J lost 2, with 10 bases in between. The CDR3 here is CASSYGRGNTEAFF. Written as DNA, the CDR3 is TGTGCCAGCAGTTATGGCAGGGGTAACACTGAAGCTTTCTTT.

The rearrangement joins TRBV5-5 to TRBJ1-2; TRBD1 aligns across 10 bases. Germline V CDR1 and CDR2: SGHKS, YYEKEE (reference sequence). The CDR3 has 15 amino acids. The ends lost 4 bases at V and 4 bases at J; junction bases unmatched: 7. The CDR3 DNA is TGTGCCAGCAGCCCGGGACAGGGGCTGCGCTATGGCTACACCTTC. This gives the protein CASSPGQGLRYGYTF.

This clone came up once. This chain connects TRBV6-5 to TRBJ2-1; possibly TRBD2 for D (5 bases). Germline V gives CDR1 MNHEY, CDR2 SVGAGI. V was trimmed by 2 bases and J by 3 bases, leaving 5 bases between them. The CDR3 runs 13 residues. The CDR3 here is CASSYEGYNEQFF. The DNA for the CDR3 is TGTGCCAGCAGTTACGAGGGCTACAATGAGCAGTTCTTC.

The V and J genes are TRBV6-4 and TRBJ2-5; 7 nucleotides match TRBD1. Per germline, CDR1 MRHNA and CDR2 SNTAGT. Unmatched junction bases numbered 4, after V lost 2 bases and J lost 7 bases. The CDR3 sequence is 13 residues long. CDR3 sequence reads: CASSDRQGATQYF. CDR3 coding DNA: TGTGCCAGCAGTGACCGACAGGGTGCGACCCAGTACTTC.